The clone carrying this T cell receptor beta chain appeared many times. The antigen remains unidentified. A clone one base away is much larger, so this may be a read error. Unique molecular identifiers were attached to individual cDNA molecules within the library. Authors' methods: Counts of TCRs in each sample centred on a median of 95,638 and extended from around 24,000 to 710,000. TCRdb re-called the 5' RACE reads through MiXCR, storing one row per CDR3 protein. These V and J calls rely on TCRdb rather than the paper's analysis. The data show about 140,000 distinct CDR3 sequences, about 4% seen once. The sample is drawn from a study of human T cells and chemical hapten exposure. The overall study: TCR yields differed between samples (mainly from small differences in pooled library volume). Regarding the study as a whole: After DPC sensitization, TCRs above 1 in 1000 frequency showed no change.

The germline V gene has CDR1 LGHNA and CDR2 YNFKEQ. The germline V and J ends were trimmed by 0 bases and 4 bases, with 13 bases remaining between them. This CDR3 has 16 amino acids. Extraction yielded total RNA from whole blood (unfractionated). The chain couples TRBV4-2 to TRBJ1-3; D gene ambiguous. The origin of this receptor is a female donor in good health. The CDR3 coding sequence is TGTGCCAGCAGCCAAGATATAGGGTGGGAGGGAAACACCATATATTTT. Amino acid sequence: CASSQDIGWEGNTIYF.